Described below is a single T cell receptor (beta chain) sequence and its context. This CDR3 is 13 amino acids long. V lost 3 bases, J lost 8 bases, and 14 bases lay in between. Germline CDR1 is MDHEN and CDR2 is SYDVKM. This sample was taken from a study of cytomegalovirus exposure and HLA in healthy donors. Primers for the PCR totalled 60 Vbeta and 13 Jbeta. Some clones are missing from TCRdb's copy, which holds only in-frame ones; the method was immunoSEQ multiplex PCR. This sample has fewer than 250,000 clones, with about 80% found just once. This sequence was found in a girl aged 10-17 years in good health and CMV-seronegative. Sample: PBMCs. The chain joins TRBV28 to TRBJ2-7; possible D gene TRBD2, 5 bases. CDR3 residues: CASSLDGREKQYF. The CDR3 DNA follows: TGTGCCAGCAGTTTGGACGGTAGGGAGAAGCAGTACTTC.